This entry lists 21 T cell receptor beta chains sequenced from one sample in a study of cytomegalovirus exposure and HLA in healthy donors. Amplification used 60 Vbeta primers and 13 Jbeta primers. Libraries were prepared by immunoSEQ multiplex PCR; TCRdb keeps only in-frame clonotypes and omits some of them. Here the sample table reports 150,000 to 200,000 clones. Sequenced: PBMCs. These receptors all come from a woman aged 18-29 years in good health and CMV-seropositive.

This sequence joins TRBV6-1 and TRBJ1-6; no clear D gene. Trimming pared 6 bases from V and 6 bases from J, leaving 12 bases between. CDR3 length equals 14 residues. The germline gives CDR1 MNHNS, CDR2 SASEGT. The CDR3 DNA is TGTGCCAGCAGACGAGAGGGTGGTAATTCACCCCTCCACTTT. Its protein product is CASRREGGNSPLHF.

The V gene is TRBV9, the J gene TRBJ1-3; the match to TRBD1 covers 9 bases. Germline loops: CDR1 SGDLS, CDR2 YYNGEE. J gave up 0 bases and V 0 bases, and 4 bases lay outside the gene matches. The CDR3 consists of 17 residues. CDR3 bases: TGTGCCAGCAGCGTAGGGACAGGGGCCCTCTCTGGAAACACCATATATTTT. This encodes CASSVGTGALSGNTIYF.

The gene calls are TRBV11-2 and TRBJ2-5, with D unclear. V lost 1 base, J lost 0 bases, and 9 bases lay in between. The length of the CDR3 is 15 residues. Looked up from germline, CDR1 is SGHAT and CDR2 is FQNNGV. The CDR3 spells CASSLVGTDQETQYF. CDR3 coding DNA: TGTGCCAGCAGCTTAGTTGGCACAGACCAAGAGACCCAGTACTTC.

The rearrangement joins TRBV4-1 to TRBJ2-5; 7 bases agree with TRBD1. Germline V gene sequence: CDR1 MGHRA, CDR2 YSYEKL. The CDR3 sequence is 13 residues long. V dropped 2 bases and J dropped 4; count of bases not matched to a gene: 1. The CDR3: CASSQWDRETQYF. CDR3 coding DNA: TGCGCCAGCAGCCAATGGGACAGAGAGACCCAGTACTTC.

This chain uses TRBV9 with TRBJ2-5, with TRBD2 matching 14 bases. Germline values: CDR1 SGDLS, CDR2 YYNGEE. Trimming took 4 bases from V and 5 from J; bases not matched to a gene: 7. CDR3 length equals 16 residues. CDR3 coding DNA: TGTGCCAGCAGCCCGGGGGGACTAGCGGGGGTGGAGACCCAGTACTTC. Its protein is CASSPGGLAGVETQYF.

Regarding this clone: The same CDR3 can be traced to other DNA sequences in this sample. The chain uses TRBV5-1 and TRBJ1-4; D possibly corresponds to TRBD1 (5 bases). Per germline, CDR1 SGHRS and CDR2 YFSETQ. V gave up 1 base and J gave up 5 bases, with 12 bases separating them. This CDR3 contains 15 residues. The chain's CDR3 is CASSLSGGTNEKLFF. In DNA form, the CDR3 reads TGCGCCAGCAGCTTGAGCGGGGGAACCAATGAAAAACTGTTTTTT.

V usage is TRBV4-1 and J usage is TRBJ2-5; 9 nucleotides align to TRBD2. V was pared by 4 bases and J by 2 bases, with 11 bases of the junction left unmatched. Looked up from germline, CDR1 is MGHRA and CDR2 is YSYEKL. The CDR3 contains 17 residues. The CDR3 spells CASSRTATSGYQETQYF. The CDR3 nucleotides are TGCGCCAGCAGCCGCACGGCCACTAGCGGGTATCAAGAGACCCAGTACTTC.

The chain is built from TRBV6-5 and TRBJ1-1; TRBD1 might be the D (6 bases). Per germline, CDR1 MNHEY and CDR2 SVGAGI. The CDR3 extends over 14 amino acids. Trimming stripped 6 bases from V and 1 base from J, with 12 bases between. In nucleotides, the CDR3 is TGTGCCAGCAGATGGACAGCGAGGAACACTGAAGCTTTCTTT. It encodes CASRWTARNTEAFF.

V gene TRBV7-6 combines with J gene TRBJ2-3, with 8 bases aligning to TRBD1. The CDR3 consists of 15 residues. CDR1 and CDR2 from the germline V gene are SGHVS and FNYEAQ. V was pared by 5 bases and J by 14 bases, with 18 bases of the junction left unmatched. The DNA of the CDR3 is TGTGCCAGCAGCCCCGGACAGGGTTACGTGTTAATGGTGTATTTT. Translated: CASSPGQGYVLMVYF.

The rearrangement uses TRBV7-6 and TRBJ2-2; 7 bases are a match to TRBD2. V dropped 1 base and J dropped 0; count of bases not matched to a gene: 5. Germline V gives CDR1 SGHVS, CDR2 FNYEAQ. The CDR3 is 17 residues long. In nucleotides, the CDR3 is TGTGCCAGCAGCTTAGGGCTAGCGGATCCGAACACCGGGGAGCTGTTTTTT. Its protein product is CASSLGLADPNTGELFF.

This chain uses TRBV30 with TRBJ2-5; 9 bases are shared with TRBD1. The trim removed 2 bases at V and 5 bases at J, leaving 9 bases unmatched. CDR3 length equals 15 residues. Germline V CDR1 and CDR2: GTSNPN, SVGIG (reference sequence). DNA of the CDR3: TGTGCCTGGAGTTATGGGGGACAGGGAGGGGAGACCCAGTACTTC. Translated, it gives CAWSYGGQGGETQYF.

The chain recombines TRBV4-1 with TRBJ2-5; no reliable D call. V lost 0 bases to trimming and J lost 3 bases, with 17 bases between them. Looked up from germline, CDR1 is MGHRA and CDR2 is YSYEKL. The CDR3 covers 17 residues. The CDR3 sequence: CASSQDAPPPREETQYF. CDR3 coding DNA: TGCGCCAGCAGCCAAGATGCCCCCCCACCCCGGGAAGAGACCCAGTACTTC.

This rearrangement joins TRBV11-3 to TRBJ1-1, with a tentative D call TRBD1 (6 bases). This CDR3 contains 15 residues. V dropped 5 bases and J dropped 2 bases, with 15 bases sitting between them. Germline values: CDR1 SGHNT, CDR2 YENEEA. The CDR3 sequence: CASSINREKNTEAFF. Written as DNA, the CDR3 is TGTGCCAGCAGCATCAACAGGGAAAAAAACACTGAAGCTTTCTTT.

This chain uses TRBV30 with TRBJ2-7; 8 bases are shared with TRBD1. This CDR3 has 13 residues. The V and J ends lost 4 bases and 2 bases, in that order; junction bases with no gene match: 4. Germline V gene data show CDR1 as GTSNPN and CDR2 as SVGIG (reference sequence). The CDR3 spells CAWTDRAPYEQYF. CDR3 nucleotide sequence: TGTGCCTGGACGGACAGGGCCCCCTACGAGCAGTACTTC.

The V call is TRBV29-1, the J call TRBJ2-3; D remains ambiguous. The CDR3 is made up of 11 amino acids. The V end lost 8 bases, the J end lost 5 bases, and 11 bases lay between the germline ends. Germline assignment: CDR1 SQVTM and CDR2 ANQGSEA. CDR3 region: CSYTTGDTQYF. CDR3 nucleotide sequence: TGCAGCTACACGACGGGAGATACGCAGTATTTT.

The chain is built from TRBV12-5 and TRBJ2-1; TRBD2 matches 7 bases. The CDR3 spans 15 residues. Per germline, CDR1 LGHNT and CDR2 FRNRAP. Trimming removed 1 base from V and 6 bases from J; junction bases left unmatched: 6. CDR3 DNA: TGTGCTAGTGGTTTGGCGAAGGGACTACTCAATGAGCAGTTCTTC. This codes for CASGLAKGLLNEQFF.

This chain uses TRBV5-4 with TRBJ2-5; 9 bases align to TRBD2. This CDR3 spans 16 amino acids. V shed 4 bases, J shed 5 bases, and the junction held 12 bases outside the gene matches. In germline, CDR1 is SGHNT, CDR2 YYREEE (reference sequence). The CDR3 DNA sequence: TGTGCCAGCAGCCTGTACCCTAGCGGGGATTGGGAGACCCAGTACTTC. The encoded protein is CASSLYPSGDWETQYF.

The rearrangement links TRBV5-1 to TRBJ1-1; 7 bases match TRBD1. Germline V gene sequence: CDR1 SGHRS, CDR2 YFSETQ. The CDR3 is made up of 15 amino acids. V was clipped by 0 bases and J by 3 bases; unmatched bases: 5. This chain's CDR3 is CASSLDGRGDTEAFF. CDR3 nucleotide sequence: TGCGCCAGCAGCTTGGATGGCAGGGGGGACACTGAAGCTTTCTTT.

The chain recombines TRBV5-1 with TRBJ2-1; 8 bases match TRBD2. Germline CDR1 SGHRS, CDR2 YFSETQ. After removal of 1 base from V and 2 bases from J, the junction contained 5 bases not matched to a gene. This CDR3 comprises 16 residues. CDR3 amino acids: CASSLTLAGAYNEQFF. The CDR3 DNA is TGCGCCAGCAGCTTGACCCTAGCGGGCGCCTACAATGAGCAGTTCTTC.

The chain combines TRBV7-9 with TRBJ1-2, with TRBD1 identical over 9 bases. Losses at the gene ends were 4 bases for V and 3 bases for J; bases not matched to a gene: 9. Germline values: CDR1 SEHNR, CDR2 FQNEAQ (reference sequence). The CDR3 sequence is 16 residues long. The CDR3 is CASSSTRQGVDYGYTF. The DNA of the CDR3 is TGTGCCAGCAGCTCAACGAGACAGGGGGTCGACTATGGCTACACCTTC.

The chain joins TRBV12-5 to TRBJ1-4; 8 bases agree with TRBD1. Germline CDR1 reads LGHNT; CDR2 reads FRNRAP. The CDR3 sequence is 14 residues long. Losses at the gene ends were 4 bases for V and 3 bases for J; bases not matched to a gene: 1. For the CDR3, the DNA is TGTGCTAGTGGTTCACAGGGGGCTAATGAAAAACTGTTTTTT. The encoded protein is CASGSQGANEKLFF.